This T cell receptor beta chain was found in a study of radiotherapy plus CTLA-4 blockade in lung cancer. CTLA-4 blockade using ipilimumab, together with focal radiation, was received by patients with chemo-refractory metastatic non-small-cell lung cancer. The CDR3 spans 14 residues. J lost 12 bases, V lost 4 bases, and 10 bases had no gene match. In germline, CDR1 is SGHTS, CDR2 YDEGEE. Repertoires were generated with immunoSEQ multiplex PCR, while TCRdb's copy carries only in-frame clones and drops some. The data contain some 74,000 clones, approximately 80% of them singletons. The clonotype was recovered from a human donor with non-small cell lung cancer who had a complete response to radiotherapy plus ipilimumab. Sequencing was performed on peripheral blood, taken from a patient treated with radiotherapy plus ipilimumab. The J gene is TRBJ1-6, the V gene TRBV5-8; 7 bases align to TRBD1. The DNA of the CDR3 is TGTGCCAGCAGCCTCGGACAGGCGGATGGACCCCTCCACTTT. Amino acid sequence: CASSLGQADGPLHF.